This T cell receptor (beta chain) was sequenced during a study of T cell responses to AZD1222 COVID-19 vaccine. Using immunoSEQ multiplex PCR, the repertoire was profiled, and TCRdb retains in-frame clones only, with some absent. Of under 120,000 clones in the sample, about 90% were seen once. This clone has only one observation. Its antigen is undetermined. Study-level points and caveats: Unmutated variant regions reportedly attract nearly half of all spike-specific TCRs.

The CDR3 runs to 14 residues. The germline gives CDR1 SGHKS, CDR2 YYEKEE (reference sequence). Trimming left V 2 bases short and J 6 bases short, with 11 bases between. The chain links TRBV5-5 to TRBJ2-2; D is undetermined. Source: peripheral blood, taken 28 days after the second AZD1222 dose. The clonotype originates from an adult who received the AZD1222 COVID-19 vaccine. CDR3: CASSLFGMAGELFF. CDR3 nucleotide sequence: TGTGCCAGCAGCTTATTTGGGATGGCCGGGGAGCTGTTTTTT.